This T cell receptor (beta chain) comes out of a study of early T cells in non-severe SARS-CoV-2 infection. This clonotype was detected ten times or more. TCRdb redid the calling of the 5' RACE reads with MiXCR, one entry per CDR3 protein. The sample lists some 66,000 distinct CDR3 sequences, approximately 10% occurring once. The source is an adult who was a healthcare worker with PCR-confirmed SARS-CoV-2 infection or an uninfected control (not recorded which). Sequenced material: whole blood.

Written as DNA, the CDR3 is TGCAGTGGGGACAGGGTTGGGGTCAACACTGAAGCTTTCTTT. It encodes CSGDRVGVNTEAFF. The rearrangement uses TRBV20-1 and TRBJ1-1, with TRBD1 identical over 9 bases. CDR3 length: 14 residues. Germline values: CDR1 DFQATT, CDR2 SNEGSKA (reference sequence). The junction had 8 bases not matched to a gene; V was cut back by 7 bases and J by 2 bases.